Below, 3 T cell receptor beta chains from the same sample are listed, as sequenced in a study of Ad26.COV2.S vaccination and SARS-CoV-2 variants. Assay: immunoSEQ multiplex PCR; the TCRdb copy retains only in-frame clones and omits some. The sample holds hundreds of thousands of clones, about 92% seen once. This material consisted of peripheral blood, taken after recovery from COVID-19. The receptors come from a human donor who had recovered from COVID-19.

CDR3 nucleotide sequence: TGCGCCAGCAGCCAATTTGCCGGGGGTAATGAAAAACTGTTTTTT. Translating it yields CASSQFAGGNEKLFF. The rearrangement joins TRBV4-3 to TRBJ1-4; D might be TRBD1 (5 bases). V was clipped by 2 bases and J by 4 bases, with 11 bases between them. This CDR3 region has 15 residues. Germline V gives CDR1 LGHNA, CDR2 YSLEER.

The gene calls are TRBV25-1 and TRBJ2-2; 7 bases are shared with TRBD1. The V gene end was trimmed by 3 bases and the J gene end by 5 bases; junction bases not matched to a gene: 9. The CDR3 has 16 amino acids. The V gene's germline CDR1 is MGHDK and CDR2 SYGVNS. Here the CDR3 reads CASSDPTGTVTGELFF. In DNA, the CDR3 is TGTGCCAGCAGTGACCCTACCGGGACAGTAACCGGGGAGCTGTTTTTT.

The gene calls are TRBV5-1 and TRBJ2-7; possibly TRBD1 for D (6 bases). Germline loops: CDR1 SGHRS, CDR2 YFSETQ. Between the trimmed V and J ends, which lost 4 bases and 6 bases, there was a span of 8 bases. The CDR3 contains 11 residues. CDR3 sequence: CASSQGSEQYF. CDR3 nucleotide sequence: TGCGCCAGCAGCCAGGGGAGCGAGCAGTACTTC.